Following are 8 T cell receptor beta chains from one sample sequenced in a study of T cell responses to AZD1222 COVID-19 vaccine. Repertoires were generated with immunoSEQ multiplex PCR, while TCRdb's copy carries only in-frame clones and drops some. The sample includes 150,000 or so clones, roughly 91% of them seen just once. The sample consisted of peripheral blood, taken 28 days after the second AZD1222 dose. These receptors originate from an adult who received the AZD1222 COVID-19 vaccine.

The rearrangement uses TRBV4-3 and TRBJ1-1; no definite D call. Germline V gives CDR1 LGHNA, CDR2 YSLEER. Trimming pared 0 bases from V and 2 bases from J, leaving 28 bases between. The CDR3 has 21 residues. The CDR3: CASSQDLHNPGPILGNTEAFF. DNA of the CDR3: TGCGCCAGCAGCCAAGATCTTCATAATCCAGGCCCTATCCTAGGAAACACTGAAGCTTTCTTT.

The J gene is TRBJ1-2, the V gene TRBV5-1; D may be TRBD1 (5 bases). Trimming shortened V by 0 bases and J by 8 bases, and 20 bases separated the two germline ends. Germline CDR1 SGHRS, CDR2 YFSETQ. The CDR3 contains 16 residues. The CDR3 region has the DNA TGCGCCAGCAGCTTGGATAGGGTAGGGACGGCAGAGGGCTACACCTTC. Translation gives CASSLDRVGTAEGYTF.

This rearrangement joins TRBV7-9 to TRBJ2-1, with D possibly TRBD2 on 6 matching bases. This CDR3 comprises 16 residues. The V and J ends lost 4 bases and 3 bases respectively, with 16 bases between them. Germline loops: CDR1 SEHNR, CDR2 FQNEAQ (reference sequence). The CDR3 region has the DNA TGTGCCAGCAGCTCTGGCGGGACTCTTAGCTACAATGAGCAGTTCTTC. Protein: CASSSGGTLSYNEQFF.

V gene TRBV2 combines with J gene TRBJ2-3; 9 bases fit TRBD2. The CDR3 extends over 15 amino acids. The junction had 7 bases not matched to a gene; V was cut back by 8 bases and J by 1 base. The germline CDR1 and CDR2 sequences are SNHLY and FYNNEI. The CDR3 DNA reads TGTGCCAGCGGGGAATTAGCGGGGGGCACAGATACGCAGTATTTT. Translated: CASGELAGGTDTQYF.

The genes are TRBV10-3 and TRBJ2-2; D remains unclear. The CDR3 runs to 11 residues. V was pared by 3 bases and J by 6 bases, with 2 bases between. The germline V gene has CDR1 ENHRY and CDR2 SYGVKD. The CDR3 nucleotides read TGTGCCATCAGTGACGCCGGGGAGCTGTTTTTT. Translated: CAISDAGELFF.

This sequence joins TRBV28 and TRBJ2-7, with 8 bases that match TRBD1. The CDR3 totals 14 residues. V was pared by 5 bases and J by 3 bases, with 6 bases of the junction left unmatched. Germline V CDR1 and CDR2: MDHEN, SYDVKM. The CDR3 sequence is CASSTGGINYEQYF. Here the CDR3 DNA reads TGTGCCAGCAGTACAGGGGGGATCAACTACGAGCAGTACTTC.

The chain couples TRBV4-1 to TRBJ2-5, with 12 bases matching TRBD1. CDR1 is MGHRA and CDR2 is YSYEKL in the germline V gene. CDR3 length equals 20 residues. The J segment lost 2 bases and the V segment lost 2 bases, leaving 15 bases of the junction unmatched. This chain's CDR3 is CASSQSTGTGGRVGQETQYF. In DNA, the CDR3 is TGCGCCAGCAGCCAATCGACCGGGACAGGGGGCAGGGTTGGGCAAGAGACCCAGTACTTC.

The rearrangement joins TRBV6-5 to TRBJ2-1; perhaps TRBD1 as D (6 bases). Trimming cost V 0 bases and J 9 bases, with 18 bases left between them. CDR1 is MNHEY, CDR2 SVGAGI, per germline. CDR3 length: 16 amino acids. CDR3 nucleotide sequence: TGTGCCAGCAGTTACTCTCGCGGGCAGGGGTTAGGTGAGCAGTTCTTC. Translated, it gives CASSYSRGQGLGEQFF.